These 5 T cell receptor beta chains originate from one sample sequenced in a study of immune evolution from preneoplasia to lung adenocarcinoma. Sequenced by immunoSEQ multiplex PCR; TCRdb stores in-frame clones only, minus some. The sample lists fewer than 50,000 clones, less than 85% seen once, with about 4.7% in the top ten. The sample taken for sequencing was FFPE invasive lung adenocarcinoma tissue. The receptors stem from a person aged 55 to 70 with lung adenocarcinoma.

The chain is built from TRBV28 and TRBJ1-3, with D perhaps matching TRBD1 (5 bases). The CDR3 extends over 14 amino acids. In germline, CDR1 is MDHEN, CDR2 SYDVKM. V shed 8 bases and J shed 2 bases, with 13 bases lying between them. CDR3 DNA sequence: TGTGCCAGCTGGGCCCCGGGGGCTGGAAACACCATATATTTT. This codes for CASWAPGAGNTIYF.

This rearrangement joins TRBV5-1 to TRBJ1-2; 7 bases fit TRBD1. Losses at the gene ends were 4 bases for V and 2 bases for J; bases not matched to a gene: 11. The germline gives CDR1 SGHRS, CDR2 YFSETQ. This CDR3 spans 16 amino acids. As DNA, the CDR3 is TGCGCCAGCAGCCTAATACCAGGGGGGACAAACTATGGCTACACCTTC. Translation gives CASSLIPGGTNYGYTF.

The chain links TRBV6-5 to TRBJ2-3; 11 bases agree with TRBD1. Losses at the gene ends were 0 bases for V and 11 bases for J; bases not matched to a gene: 4. The CDR3 length is 14 residues. Germline loops: CDR1 MNHEY, CDR2 SVGAGI. CDR3 amino acids: CASSYSDRGRVQYF. The CDR3 DNA reads TGTGCCAGCAGTTACTCGGACAGGGGGCGGGTGCAGTATTTT.

In its sample, this clone is medium-sized (0.01 to 0.1%). The chain recombines TRBV2 with TRBJ1-5, with D perhaps matching TRBD1 (5 bases). From germline, CDR1 is SNHLY and CDR2 FYNNEI. Trimming stripped 7 bases from V and 0 bases from J, with 7 bases between. This CDR3 spans 13 amino acids. DNA of the CDR3: TGTGCCAGCATGGGGGATAGCAATCAGCCCCAGCATTTT. Residues: CASMGDSNQPQHF.

The chain employs TRBV7-6 and TRBJ2-1; D gene unclear. This CDR3 spans 12 amino acids. Trimming left V 6 bases short and J 9 bases short, with 12 bases between. Germline-derived CDR1 and CDR2 are SGHVS and FNYEAQ. The CDR3 loop is CASSSDLGEQFF. In nucleotides, the CDR3 is TGTGCCAGCAGTTCGGACCTGGGTGAGCAGTTCTTC.